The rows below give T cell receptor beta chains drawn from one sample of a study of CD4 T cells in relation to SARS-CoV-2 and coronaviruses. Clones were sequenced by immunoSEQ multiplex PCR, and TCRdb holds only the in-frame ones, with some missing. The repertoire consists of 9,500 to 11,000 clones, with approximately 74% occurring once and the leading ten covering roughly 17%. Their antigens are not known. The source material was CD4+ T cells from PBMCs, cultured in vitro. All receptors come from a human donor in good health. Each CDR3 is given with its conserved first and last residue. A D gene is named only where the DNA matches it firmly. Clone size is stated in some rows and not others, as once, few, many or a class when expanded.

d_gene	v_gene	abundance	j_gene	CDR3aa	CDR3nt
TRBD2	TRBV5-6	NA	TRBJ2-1	CASSLTSGRTSRNEQFF	TGTGCCAGCAGCTTGACTAGCGGGAGGACTTCGAGGAATGAGCAGTTCTTC
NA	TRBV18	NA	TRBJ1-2	CASSPPGGFNYGYTF	TGTGCCAGCTCACCACCGGGAGGGTTCAACTATGGCTACACCTTC
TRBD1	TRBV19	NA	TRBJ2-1	CASTQQGSYNEQFF	TGTGCCAGTACCCAACAGGGGAGCTACAATGAGCAGTTCTTC
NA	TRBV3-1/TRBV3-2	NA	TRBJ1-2	CASSLQSLGGADGYTF	TGTGCCAGCAGCCTCCAATCCCTGGGGGGGGCAGACGGCTACACCTTC
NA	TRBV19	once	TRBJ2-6	CASSSTPSGANVLTF	TGTGCCAGTAGTTCGACTCCCTCTGGGGCCAACGTCCTGACTTTC
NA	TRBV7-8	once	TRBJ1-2	CASSPVRIFGGYTF	TGTGCCAGCAGCCCCGTAAGGATTTTCGGTGGCTACACCTTC
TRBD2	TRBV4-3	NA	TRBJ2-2	CASSHRTSGGGTGELFF	TGCGCCAGCAGCCACCGGACTAGCGGGGGTGGAACCGGGGAGCTGTTTTTT
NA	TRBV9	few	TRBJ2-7	CASSGTVQGYEQYF	TGTGCCAGCAGCGGGACAGTGCAGGGCTACGAGCAGTACTTC
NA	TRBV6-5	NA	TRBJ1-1	CASSQWGTEAFF	TGTGCCAGCAGTCAATGGGGAACTGAAGCTTTCTTT
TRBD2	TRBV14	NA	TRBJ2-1	CASSPWTSGANEQFF	TGTGCCAGCAGCCCCTGGACTAGCGGGGCTAATGAGCAGTTCTTC
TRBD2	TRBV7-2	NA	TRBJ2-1	CASSPKGAGGPWGEQFF	TGTGCCAGCAGCCCTAAGGGGGCGGGGGGGCCCTGGGGTGAGCAGTTCTTC
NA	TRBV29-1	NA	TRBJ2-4	CSTTEILSDIQYF	TGCAGCACGACGGAGATTTTATCGGACATTCAGTACTTC
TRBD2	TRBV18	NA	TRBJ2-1	CASSPQLAGGPGYNEQFF	TGTGCCAGCTCACCGCAGCTAGCGGGAGGGCCGGGGTACAATGAGCAGTTCTTC
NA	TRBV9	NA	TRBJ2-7	CASSATPGHNYEQYF	TGTGCCAGCAGCGCTACACCGGGACACAACTACGAGCAGTACTTC
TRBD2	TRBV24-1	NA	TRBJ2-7	CATERAGGSYEQYF	TGTGCCACCGAAAGAGCGGGAGGGTCCTACGAGCAGTACTTC
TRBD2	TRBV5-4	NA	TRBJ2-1	CASSLEAGVVDEQFF	TGTGCCAGCAGCTTGGAAGCGGGAGTAGTCGATGAGCAGTTCTTC
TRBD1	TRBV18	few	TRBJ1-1	CASSSSGGGSEAFF	TGTGCCAGCTCATCATCAGGGGGCGGGAGTGAAGCTTTCTTT
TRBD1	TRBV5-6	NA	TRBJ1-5	CASSLQGAGQPQHF	TGTGCCAGCAGCCTACAGGGGGCAGGTCAGCCCCAGCATTTT
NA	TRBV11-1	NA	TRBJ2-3	CASSLVMGPSDTQYF	TGTGCCAGCAGCTTAGTAATGGGGCCGTCAGATACGCAGTATTTT
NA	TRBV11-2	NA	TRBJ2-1	CASSLGLDNEQFF	TGTGCCAGCAGCTTAGGACTTGACAATGAGCAGTTCTTC
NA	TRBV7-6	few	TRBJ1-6	CASSLEVWDIGPNSPLHF	TGTGCCAGCAGCTTAGAGGTTTGGGACATAGGCCCCAATTCACCCCTCCACTTT
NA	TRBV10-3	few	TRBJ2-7	CAIRQSVGYEQYF	TGTGCCATCAGGCAGTCCGTCGGGTACGAGCAGTACTTC
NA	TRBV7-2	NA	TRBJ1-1	CASSSDRNTEAFF	TGTGCCAGCAGCTCGGACAGGAACACTGAAGCTTTCTTT
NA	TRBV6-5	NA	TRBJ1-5	CAGSSTDKPQHF	TGTGCCGGCAGTTCCACGGACAAACCCCAGCATTTT
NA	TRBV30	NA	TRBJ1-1	CAWTSSGNEAFF	TGTGCCTGGACCTCCTCCGGGAATGAAGCTTTCTTT